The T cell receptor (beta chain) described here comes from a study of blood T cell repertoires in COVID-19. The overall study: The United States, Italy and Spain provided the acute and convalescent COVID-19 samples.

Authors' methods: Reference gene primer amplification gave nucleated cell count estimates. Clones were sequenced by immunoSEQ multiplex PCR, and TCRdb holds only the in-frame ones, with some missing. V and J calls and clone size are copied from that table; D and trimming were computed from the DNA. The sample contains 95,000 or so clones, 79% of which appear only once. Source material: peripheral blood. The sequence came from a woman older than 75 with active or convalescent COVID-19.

CDR3 nucleotide sequence: TGTGCCACCAGAGGGAGGCGGGAGAGATACAATGAGCAGTTCTTC. Translating it yields CATRGRRERYNEQFF. The chain is built from TRBV15 and TRBJ2-1; 7 bases line up with TRBD2. Germline-derived CDR1 and CDR2 are LNHNV and YYDKDF (reference sequence). CDR3 length: 15 amino acids. V shed 6 bases, J shed 4 bases, and the junction held 9 bases outside the gene matches.